The rows below give T cell receptor beta chains drawn from one sample of a study of prognosis after radiotherapy for stage I lung cancer. TCRdb re-called the multiplex PCR reads with MiXCR, one entry per CDR3 protein. Of under 20,000 distinct CDR3 sequences listed, 44% are singletons. Source: PBMCs, taken before or after stereotactic body radiation therapy (not recorded which). Every receptor here comes from a donor aged 50 or older with non-small cell lung cancer. The CDR3 runs from the conserved cysteine through the conserved F or W. A D gene is named only where the DNA matches it firmly.

cdr3_aa: CASSLEGARVYEQYF; cdr3_length: 15; v_call: TRBV5-1; j_call: TRBJ2-7; d_call: TRBD1
cdr3_aa: CASSRTDSPLHF; cdr3_length: 12; v_call: TRBV6-2/TRBV6-3; j_call: TRBJ1-6; d_call: .
cdr3_aa: CASSPQGGVATQYF; cdr3_length: 14; v_call: TRBV7-9; j_call: TRBJ2-5; d_call: .
cdr3_aa: CSANPRGTAGNWEQYF; cdr3_length: 16; v_call: TRBV20-1; j_call: TRBJ2-7; d_call: TRBD2
cdr3_aa: CSDIGTSRNEQFF; cdr3_length: 13; v_call: TRBV20-1; j_call: TRBJ2-1; d_call: TRBD2
cdr3_aa: CASTRTSGYNEQFF; cdr3_length: 14; v_call: TRBV6-1; j_call: TRBJ2-1; d_call: TRBD2
cdr3_aa: CASKEGDSHLNF; cdr3_length: 12; v_call: TRBV2; j_call: TRBJ1-6; d_call: .
cdr3_aa: CASSPRTGSGEQFF; cdr3_length: 14; v_call: TRBV4-1; j_call: TRBJ2-1; d_call: .
cdr3_aa: CAWTTKSGRRTGELFF; cdr3_length: 16; v_call: TRBV30; j_call: TRBJ2-2; d_call: .
cdr3_aa: CATSEYTTANTGELFF; cdr3_length: 16; v_call: TRBV24-1; j_call: TRBJ2-2; d_call: .
cdr3_aa: CASSLAGTGGRTEAFF; cdr3_length: 16; v_call: TRBV7-8; j_call: TRBJ1-1; d_call: TRBD1
cdr3_aa: CASSPGTNTGELFF; cdr3_length: 14; v_call: TRBV28; j_call: TRBJ2-2; d_call: .
cdr3_aa: CASSHFALSGVLVTGYTF; cdr3_length: 18; v_call: TRBV3-1; j_call: TRBJ1-2; d_call: .
cdr3_aa: CASSTAGRDGYTF; cdr3_length: 13; v_call: TRBV6-2/TRBV6-3; j_call: TRBJ1-2; d_call: .
cdr3_aa: CAWSWTPDTGELFF; cdr3_length: 14; v_call: TRBV30; j_call: TRBJ2-2; d_call: .
cdr3_aa: CASSLKGYEQYF; cdr3_length: 12; v_call: TRBV12-3/TRBV12-4; j_call: TRBJ2-7; d_call: .
cdr3_aa: CATSGTGGDGYTF; cdr3_length: 13; v_call: TRBV2; j_call: TRBJ1-2; d_call: TRBD1
cdr3_aa: CASSERGDNSPLHF; cdr3_length: 14; v_call: TRBV25-1; j_call: TRBJ1-6; d_call: .
cdr3_aa: CASSLTSGRKNIQYF; cdr3_length: 15; v_call: TRBV7-9; j_call: TRBJ2-4; d_call: TRBD2
cdr3_aa: CASSQAGTGREQYF; cdr3_length: 14; v_call: TRBV4-1; j_call: TRBJ2-7; d_call: TRBD1
cdr3_aa: CASGFGQRNTEAFF; cdr3_length: 14; v_call: TRBV12-5; j_call: TRBJ1-1; d_call: .
cdr3_aa: CAWRMGDREKLFF; cdr3_length: 13; v_call: TRBV30; j_call: TRBJ1-4; d_call: .
cdr3_aa: CSARDPSGPTNSPLHF; cdr3_length: 16; v_call: TRBV20-1; j_call: TRBJ1-6; d_call: .
cdr3_aa: CASSPIAGTPYNEQFF; cdr3_length: 16; v_call: TRBV27; j_call: TRBJ2-1; d_call: TRBD2
cdr3_aa: CASSDGGDYGYTF; cdr3_length: 13; v_call: TRBV6-2/TRBV6-3; j_call: TRBJ1-2; d_call: .
cdr3_aa: CASSSSGTSPYEQYF; cdr3_length: 15; v_call: TRBV5-8; j_call: TRBJ2-7; d_call: TRBD2
cdr3_aa: CASIKGRLAGNRDTQYF; cdr3_length: 17; v_call: TRBV2; j_call: TRBJ2-3; d_call: TRBD2
cdr3_aa: CSALTGSYNSPLHF; cdr3_length: 14; v_call: TRBV20-1; j_call: TRBJ1-6; d_call: .
cdr3_aa: CASSFSLAGLTYEQYF; cdr3_length: 16; v_call: TRBV28; j_call: TRBJ2-7; d_call: .
cdr3_aa: CASNIGGFGLLSSYEQYF; cdr3_length: 18; v_call: TRBV12-3/TRBV12-4; j_call: TRBJ2-7; d_call: .
cdr3_aa: CASQKGLGTNEKLFF; cdr3_length: 15; v_call: TRBV6-1; j_call: TRBJ1-4; d_call: .
cdr3_aa: CASSRLHGQYF; cdr3_length: 11; v_call: TRBV6-1; j_call: TRBJ2-7; d_call: .
cdr3_aa: CASSPLDRAYEQYF; cdr3_length: 14; v_call: TRBV12-3/TRBV12-4; j_call: TRBJ2-7; d_call: TRBD1
cdr3_aa: CSAKPPGSGSRYEQYF; cdr3_length: 16; v_call: TRBV20-1; j_call: TRBJ2-7; d_call: TRBD2
cdr3_aa: CASSLLPSYEHYF; cdr3_length: 13; v_call: TRBV12-3/TRBV12-4; j_call: TRBJ2-7; d_call: .
cdr3_aa: CASSFSSGAHYEQYF; cdr3_length: 15; v_call: TRBV5-1; j_call: TRBJ2-7; d_call: TRBD2
cdr3_aa: CASRRTGYNSPLHF; cdr3_length: 14; v_call: TRBV6-1; j_call: TRBJ1-6; d_call: TRBD1
cdr3_aa: CATSAPWTPFRSTDTQYF; cdr3_length: 18; v_call: TRBV24-1; j_call: TRBJ2-3; d_call: .
cdr3_aa: CASTTGTGTAKETQYF; cdr3_length: 16; v_call: TRBV5-6; j_call: TRBJ2-5; d_call: TRBD1
cdr3_aa: CASSLLTSEAFF; cdr3_length: 12; v_call: TRBV7-9; j_call: TRBJ1-1; d_call: .
cdr3_aa: CASRQRGTEQFF; cdr3_length: 12; v_call: TRBV7-9; j_call: TRBJ2-1; d_call: .
cdr3_aa: CASSLRGADTQYF; cdr3_length: 13; v_call: TRBV27; j_call: TRBJ2-3; d_call: .
cdr3_aa: CASSQVPLYEQYF; cdr3_length: 13; v_call: TRBV4-1; j_call: TRBJ2-7; d_call: .
cdr3_aa: CASSPTKDYGYTF; cdr3_length: 13; v_call: TRBV18; j_call: TRBJ1-2; d_call: .
cdr3_aa: CASSLGTSGGTDTQYF; cdr3_length: 16; v_call: TRBV11-2; j_call: TRBJ2-3; d_call: TRBD2
cdr3_aa: CASGQGRQETQYF; cdr3_length: 13; v_call: TRBV7-9; j_call: TRBJ2-5; d_call: .
cdr3_aa: CASSKDRGGTEAFF; cdr3_length: 14; v_call: TRBV19; j_call: TRBJ1-1; d_call: TRBD1
cdr3_aa: CASSLVREVGDTQYF; cdr3_length: 15; v_call: TRBV5-1; j_call: TRBJ2-3; d_call: .
cdr3_aa: CACDRSTTYSGNTIYF; cdr3_length: 16; v_call: TRBV30; j_call: TRBJ1-3; d_call: .
cdr3_aa: CASSYPTPSGTETQYF; cdr3_length: 16; v_call: TRBV6-9; j_call: TRBJ2-5; d_call: TRBD2
cdr3_aa: CATSGELRGPTGELFF; cdr3_length: 16; v_call: TRBV24-1; j_call: TRBJ2-2; d_call: .
cdr3_aa: CASSLDNMGDRGSPLYF; cdr3_length: 17; v_call: TRBV11-3; j_call: TRBJ1-6; d_call: .
cdr3_aa: CASSLPGQNEKLFF; cdr3_length: 14; v_call: TRBV7-2; j_call: TRBJ1-4; d_call: .
cdr3_aa: CASSYSRGDYEQYF; cdr3_length: 14; v_call: TRBV6-5; j_call: TRBJ2-7; d_call: .
cdr3_aa: CSARDEGGTGELFF; cdr3_length: 14; v_call: TRBV20-1; j_call: TRBJ2-2; d_call: .
cdr3_aa: CASSKGQARNSPLHF; cdr3_length: 15; v_call: TRBV7-3; j_call: TRBJ1-6; d_call: TRBD1
cdr3_aa: CARSGGSDSPLHF; cdr3_length: 13; v_call: TRBV30; j_call: TRBJ1-6; d_call: .
cdr3_aa: CASTTDREGEKLFF; cdr3_length: 14; v_call: TRBV28; j_call: TRBJ1-4; d_call: TRBD1